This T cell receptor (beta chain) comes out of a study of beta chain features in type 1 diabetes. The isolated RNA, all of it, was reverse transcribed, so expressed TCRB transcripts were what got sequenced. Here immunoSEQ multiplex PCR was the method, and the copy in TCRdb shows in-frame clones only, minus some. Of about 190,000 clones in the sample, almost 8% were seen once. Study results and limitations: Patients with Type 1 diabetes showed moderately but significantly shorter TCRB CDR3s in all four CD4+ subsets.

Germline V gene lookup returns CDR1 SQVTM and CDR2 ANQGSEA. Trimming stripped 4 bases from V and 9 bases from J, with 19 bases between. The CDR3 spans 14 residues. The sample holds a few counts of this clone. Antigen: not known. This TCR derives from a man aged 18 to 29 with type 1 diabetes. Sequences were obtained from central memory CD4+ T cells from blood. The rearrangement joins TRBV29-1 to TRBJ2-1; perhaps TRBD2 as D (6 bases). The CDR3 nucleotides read TGCAGCGTTGGGCGCGGGCCATCCGGGGGTGAGCAGTTCTTC. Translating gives CSVGRGPSGGEQFF.